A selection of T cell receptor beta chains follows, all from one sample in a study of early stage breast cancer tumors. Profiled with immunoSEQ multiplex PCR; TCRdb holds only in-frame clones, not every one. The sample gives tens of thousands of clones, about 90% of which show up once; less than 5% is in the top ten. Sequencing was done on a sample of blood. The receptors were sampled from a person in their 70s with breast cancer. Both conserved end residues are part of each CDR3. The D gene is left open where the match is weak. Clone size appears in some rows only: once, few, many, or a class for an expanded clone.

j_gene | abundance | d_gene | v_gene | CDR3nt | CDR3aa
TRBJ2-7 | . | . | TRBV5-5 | TGTGCCAGCAGCTTGGTGGCAGGGGAGTACTACGAGCAGTACTTC | CASSLVAGEYYEQYF
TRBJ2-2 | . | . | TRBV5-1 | TGCGCCAGCAGCACCTTCGGAGCGAGTCCGGGCACCGGGGAGCTGTTTTTT | CASSTFGASPGTGELFF
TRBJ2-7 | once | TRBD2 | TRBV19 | TGTGCCAGTAGACTTAGCGGGGTGAGCTCCTACGAGCAGTACTTC | CASRLSGVSSYEQYF
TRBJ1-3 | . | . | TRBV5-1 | TGCGCCAGCAGCTTAGGGGATTACTCTGGAAACACCATATATTTT | CASSLGDYSGNTIYF
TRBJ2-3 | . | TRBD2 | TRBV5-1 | TGCGCCAGCAGCTTGGTCCTAGCGGGGGGGGGAGATACGCAGTATTTT | CASSLVLAGGGDTQYF
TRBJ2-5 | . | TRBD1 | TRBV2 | TGTGCCAGCAGTGAAGGCGGGTTCAGGGGGGAGACCCAGTACTTC | CASSEGGFRGETQYF
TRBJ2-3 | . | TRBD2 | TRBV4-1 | TGCGCCAGCAGCCAAGGAGGGACTAGCGGGGCGGCGGATACGCAGTATTTT | CASSQGGTSGAADTQYF
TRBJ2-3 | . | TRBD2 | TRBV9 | TGTGCCAGCAGCCCGACTAGCGGGATCGGGACAGATACGCAGTATTTT | CASSPTSGIGTDTQYF
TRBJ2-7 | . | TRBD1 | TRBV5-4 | TGTGCCAGCAGCGAGGGACAGGGCGTTTCCTACGAGCAGTACTTC | CASSEGQGVSYEQYF
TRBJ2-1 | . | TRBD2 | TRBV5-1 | TGCGCCAGCAGCTTGGCCGGTAGCGGGGCCTACAATGAGCAGTTCTTC | CASSLAGSGAYNEQFF